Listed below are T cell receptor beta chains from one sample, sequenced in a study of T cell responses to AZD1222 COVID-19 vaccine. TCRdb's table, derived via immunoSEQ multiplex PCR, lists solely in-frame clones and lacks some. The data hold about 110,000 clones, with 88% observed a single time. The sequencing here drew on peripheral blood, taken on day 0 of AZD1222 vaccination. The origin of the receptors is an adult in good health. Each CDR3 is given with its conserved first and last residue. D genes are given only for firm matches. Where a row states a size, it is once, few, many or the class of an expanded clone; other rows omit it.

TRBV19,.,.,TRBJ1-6,CASSGPLGGYNSPLHF,TGTGCCAGTTCCGGGCCCCTTGGGGGTTATAATTCACCCCTCCACTTT
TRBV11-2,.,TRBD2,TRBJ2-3,CASSLRILRGGIADTQYF,TGTGCCAGCAGCTTACGTATACTACGGGGGGGCATCGCAGATACGCAGTATTTT
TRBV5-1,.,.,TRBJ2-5,CASAEPGSETQYF,TGCGCCAGCGCTGAACCGGGGTCAGAGACCCAGTACTTC
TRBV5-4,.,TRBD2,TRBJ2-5,CASSLTSGGPQETQYF,TGTGCCAGCAGCTTGACTAGCGGGGGCCCCCAAGAGACCCAGTACTTC
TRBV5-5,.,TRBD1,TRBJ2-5,CASSLDLEARDRVRKTQYF,TGTGCCAGCAGCTTGGATCTCGAGGCCCGAGACAGGGTGAGGAAGACCCAGTACTTC
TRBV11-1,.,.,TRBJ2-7,CASSPRQALPYEQYF,TGTGCCAGCAGCCCAAGACAGGCGCTTCCCTACGAGCAGTACTTC
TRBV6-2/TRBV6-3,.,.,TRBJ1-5,CASSRTGSRQPQHF,TGTGCCAGCAGTCGCACAGGATCACGGCAGCCCCAGCATTTT
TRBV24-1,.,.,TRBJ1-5,CATSGGGPGRSNQPQHF,TGTGCCACCAGTGGGGGCGGGCCCGGACGGAGCAATCAGCCCCAGCATTTT
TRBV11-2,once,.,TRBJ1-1,CASSLTYTEAFF,TGTGCCAGCAGCCTTACGTACACTGAAGCTTTCTTT
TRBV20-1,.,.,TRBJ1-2,CSAQGTGTF,TGCAGTGCTCAGGGGACCGGGACCTTC
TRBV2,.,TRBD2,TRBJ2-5,CASSEVGAGGIKTQYF,TGTGCCAGCAGTGAAGTAGGAGCGGGGGGGATCAAGACCCAGTACTTC
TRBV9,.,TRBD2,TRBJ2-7,CASSVGTSGESEQYF,TGTGCCAGCAGCGTTGGGACTAGCGGGGAGAGCGAGCAGTACTTC
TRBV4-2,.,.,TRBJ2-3,CASSQEVFTDTQYF,TGTGCCAGCAGCCAAGAGGTCTTCACAGATACGCAGTATTTT
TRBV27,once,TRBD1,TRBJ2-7,CASSLYYRGGYEQYF,TGTGCCAGCAGTTTATATTACAGGGGTGGCTACGAGCAGTACTTC
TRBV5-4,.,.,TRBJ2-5,CASSFGTNVQETQYF,TGTGCCAGCAGCTTCGGGACGAACGTACAAGAGACCCAGTACTTC
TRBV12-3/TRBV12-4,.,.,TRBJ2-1,CASSRTGYEQFF,TGTGCCAGCAGCAGAACGGGTTACGAGCAGTTCTTC
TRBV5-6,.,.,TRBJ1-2,CASSVAGQGSLGYTF,TGTGCCAGCAGCGTGGCGGGGCAGGGGAGTCTTGGCTACACCTTC
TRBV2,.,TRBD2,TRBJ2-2,CASRGGLAVNTGELFF,TGTGCCAGCAGGGGGGGACTAGCGGTGAACACCGGGGAGCTGTTTTTT
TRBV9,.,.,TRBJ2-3,CASSVVGDTQYF,TGTGCCAGCAGCGTAGTAGGAGATACGCAGTATTTT
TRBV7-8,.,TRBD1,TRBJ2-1,CASSSSPTGGRDEQFF,TGTGCCAGCAGCTCCAGCCCCACAGGGGGCAGGGATGAGCAGTTCTTC
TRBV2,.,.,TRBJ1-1,CASSGQGRAFF,TGTGCCAGCAGTGGGCAGGGGAGAGCTTTCTTT
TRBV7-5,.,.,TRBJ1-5,CVRSLTLDRGDQPQHF,TGTGTCAGAAGCTTAACCCTGGACAGGGGGGATCAGCCCCAGCATTTT
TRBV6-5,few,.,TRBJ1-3,CASRIRWGSGNTIYF,TGTGCCAGCAGGATTCGGTGGGGCTCTGGAAACACCATATATTTT
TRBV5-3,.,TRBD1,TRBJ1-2,CARSFSDRGETNYGYTF,TGTGCCAGAAGCTTCAGTGACAGGGGGGAAACTAACTATGGCTACACCTTC
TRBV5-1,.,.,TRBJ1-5,CASSFPPPPDQPQHF,TGCGCCAGCAGCTTCCCCCCTCCTCCCGATCAGCCCCAGCATTTT
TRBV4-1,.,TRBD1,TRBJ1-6,CASSLEQGAQNSPLHF,TGCGCCAGCAGCCTCGAACAGGGGGCGCAGAATTCACCCCTCCACTTT
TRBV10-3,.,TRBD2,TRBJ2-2,CAIGTTSANTGELFF,TGTGCCATCGGGACTACCAGTGCGAACACCGGGGAGCTGTTTTTT
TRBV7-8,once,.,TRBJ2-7,CASSPQEVSDEQYF,TGTGCCAGCAGCCCCCAAGAGGTTAGCGACGAGCAGTACTTC
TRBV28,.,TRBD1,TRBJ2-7,CASSGLGRQGLRYEQYF,TGTGCCAGCAGTGGACTGGGCCGACAGGGCCTCAGGTACGAGCAGTACTTC
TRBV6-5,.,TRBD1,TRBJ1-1,CASSLPGQGITEAFF,TGTGCCAGCAGTCTACCGGGACAGGGGATCACTGAAGCTTTCTTT
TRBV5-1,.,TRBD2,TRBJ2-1,CASSLGGSGSDEQFF,TGCGCCAGCAGCTTGGGTGGTAGCGGGAGCGATGAGCAGTTCTTC
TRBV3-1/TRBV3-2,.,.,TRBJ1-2,CASSQAQWGYGYTF,TGTGCCAGCAGCCAAGCTCAATGGGGCTATGGCTACACCTTC
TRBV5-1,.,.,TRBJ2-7,CASSLGAYEQYF,TGCGCCAGCAGCTTAGGGGCCTACGAGCAGTACTTC
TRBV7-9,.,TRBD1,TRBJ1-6,CASSSQGGMDNSPLHF,TGTGCCAGCAGCTCCCAGGGGGGGATGGATAATTCACCCCTCCACTTT
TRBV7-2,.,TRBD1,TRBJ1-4,CASSSGTGNEKLFF,TGTGCCAGCAGTTCCGGGACAGGGAATGAAAAACTGTTTTTT
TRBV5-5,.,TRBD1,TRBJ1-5,CASSWGQFHTGNQPQHF,TGTGCCAGCAGCTGGGGACAGTTTCACACCGGCAATCAGCCCCAGCATTTT
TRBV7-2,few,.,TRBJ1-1,CASSLGGSDTEAFF,TGTGCCAGCAGCCTAGGGGGGTCCGACACTGAAGCTTTCTTT
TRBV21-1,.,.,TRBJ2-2,CASSTSFRTSGWYTTGELFF,TGTGCCAGCAGTACCTCTTTTCGGACTAGCGGGTGGTACACCACCGGGGAGCTGTTTTTT
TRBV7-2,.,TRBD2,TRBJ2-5,CASSLLAGGETQYF,TGTGCCAGCAGCTTACTAGCGGGAGGTGAGACCCAGTACTTC
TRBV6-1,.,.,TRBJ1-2,CASSETQQGLWYGYTF,TGTGCCAGCAGTGAAACCCAACAGGGCTTGTGGTATGGCTACACCTTC
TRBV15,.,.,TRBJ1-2,CATSDRSFYGYTF,TGTGCCACTTCCGACAGGTCTTTCTATGGCTACACCTTC
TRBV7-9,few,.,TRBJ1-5,CASSAAGGARQPQHF,TGTGCCAGCAGCGCGGCGGGGGGGGCGAGGCAGCCCCAGCATTTT
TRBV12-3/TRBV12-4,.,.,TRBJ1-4,CASSLNQGEKLFF,TGTGCCAGCAGTTTAAATCAGGGGGAAAAACTGTTTTTT
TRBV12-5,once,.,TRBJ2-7,CVSPGHSYEQYF,TGTGTCTCACCGGGACACTCCTACGAGCAGTACTTC
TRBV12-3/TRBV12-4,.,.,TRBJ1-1,CASSFEAGEEAFF,TGTGCCAGCAGTTTTGAGGCAGGGGAGGAAGCTTTCTTT
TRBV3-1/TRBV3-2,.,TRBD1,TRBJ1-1,CASSPLKQHEQGAMNTEAFF,TGTGCCAGCAGCCCACTTAAACAGCACGAGCAGGGGGCCATGAACACTGAAGCTTTCTTT
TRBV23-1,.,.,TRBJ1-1,CASSQSRPPGNTEAFF,TGCGCCAGCAGTCAATCGAGGCCGCCGGGGAACACTGAAGCTTTCTTT
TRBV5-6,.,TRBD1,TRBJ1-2,CASSLRRTGGRSYGYTF,TGTGCCAGCAGTTTAAGAAGGACAGGGGGCCGTTCCTATGGCTACACCTTC